This record looks at one TCR beta chain sequence and its context. This CDR3 has 16 residues. Germline assignment: CDR1 GTSNPN and CDR2 SVGIG (reference sequence). Trimming took 1 base from V and 1 from J, leaving 17 bases between them. This specimen comes from a study of blood T cell repertoires in COVID-19. Study as a whole: Both acute and convalescent COVID-19 samples were obtained from the United States, Italy and Spain. PBMCs, B-cell-depleted T cells, or T cells provided the cDNA or gDNA that made up the material.

As originally analysed: How many nucleated cells were present was estimated from reference gene primer amplification. Assay: immunoSEQ multiplex PCR; the TCRdb copy retains only in-frame clones and omits some. Clone size and V and J calls were adopted from that table, with D and trimming inferred from the DNA. Here the sample spans about 80,000 clones, about four fifths being singletons. The TCR sequence derives from a human donor in a cohort sampled during active COVID-19. Input material: peripheral blood. The gene calls are TRBV30 and TRBJ2-7; D remains unclear. Here the CDR3 reads CAWSEGLGGASYEQYF. In nucleotides, the CDR3 is TGTGCCTGGAGTGAAGGTCTCGGCGGAGCTTCCTACGAGCAGTACTTC. Full variable domain (rest looked up from reference TRBV30 and TRBJ2-7): SQTIHQWPATLVQPVGSPLSLECTVEGTSNPNLYWYRQAAGRGLQLLFYSVGIGQISSEVPQNLSASRPQDRQFILSSKKLLLSDSGFYLCAWSEGLGGASYEQYFGPGTRLTVT.